This paragraph reports one T cell receptor (beta chain). This clonotype was observed a handful of times. Which antigen it targets is not known. No base quality information exists; no much larger clone differs at one position. These data are taken from a study of blood T cells in healthy people across ages (dated by TCRdb to the mid-2010s). Concerning the study at large: In model experiments, template switching captured roughly one uniquely barcoded TCR beta cDNA molecule for every two T cells. Donors were grouped into four age groups: young (average 16 years), middle-aged (around 39), aged (roughly 62) and long-lived (over 80). Using deep sequencing normalized with unique cDNA molecular identifiers, the study measured how TCR beta repertoire diversity changes with age. Using the same blood draw, the study looked at two additional independent replicas of 1 million unique cDNA reads for two donors, one aged 18 to 30 and the other aged 80 or older. Donors of different ages were randomly distributed across sequencing lanes to avoid experimental bias. Summary of the overall study and its limitations: Because profiling used bulk unsorted PBMCs, naive and antigen-experienced compartments could not be compared conclusively. Observed TCR beta diversity per million T cells fell roughly linearly with age, and a significant reduction was already apparent by age approximately 41. Compared with the aged group, the long-lived group had more naive CD4+ T cells, fewer expanded clones and increased TCR diversity, suggesting age selection. Observed TCR beta diversity correlated strongly with the percentage of naive T cells measured by flow cytometry. Because the CMV infection status of the donors was unknown, age-related changes in expanded clonotypes may potentially have been confounded. Estimates of total diversity based on one million sequenced T cells were regarded as lower bounds and as underestimates.

The 35 to 40 donors, aged about 6 to 95 years, were systemically healthy Caucasian individuals from Russia. Each donor gave about 9.7 milliliters of peripheral blood, drawn into EDTA-treated Vacutainer tubes. PBMCs were isolated by Ficoll-Paque density-gradient centrifugation, with at least 7 million obtained per sample. Total RNA, at least 5 micrograms per sample, was extracted from PBMCs with Trizol reagent. The percentages of naive CD45RAhigh/CD27high T cells were determined by flow cytometry on a PBMC aliquot from every donor. Library preparation employed 5' RACE. Sequenced using an Illumina HiSeq 2500. The second PCR ran for roughly 7 to 12 cycles and used a J-beta primer mix along with a sample-barcoded 5' primer. A template-switch 5' adaptor carrying 12 random nucleotides introduced a unique molecular identifier onto each TCR beta cDNA molecule. Each sample yielded at least 2.5 million CDR3-containing paired-end reads. The Mint cDNA synthesis kit, primed by a TRBC-specific oligonucleotide, was used to synthesize first-strand cDNA from all RNA. After uracil-DNA glycosylase treatment, a first 18-cycle PCR used universal primers M1SS and BC2_uni_R on all cDNA. In the paper's pipeline: Normalization of each sample was performed by random selection of 1 million high-quality reads, each carrying a distinct molecular identifier. Reads sharing molecular identifiers were discarded rather than binned into consensus sequences. MiTCR, with a Q25 quality threshold and the strictest error-elimination algorithm, was used for CDR3 identification, clonotype clustering and error correction. A nonparametric unseen species model with Euler transformation was used to estimate lower-bound total TCR beta diversity. Clones were called with MiXCR by TCRdb after fastp trimmed the public reads at Q25, and only in-frame beta chains were retained. A single entry per CDR3 protein holds the most common genes and DNA from its merged rows. The V and J calls reflect TCRdb's pipeline rather than the authors' work. For this sample the table gives hundreds of thousands of distinct CDR3 sequences, of which about 42% were detected only once. Around 18% of the sample is in the top ten clones.

This TCR derives from a man at least 80 years old in good health. Sequences were obtained from blood.

The CDR3 region has the sequence CATSVEGSDTQYF. The DNA sequence follows: TGTGCCACCAGTGTCGAGGGCTCAGATACGCAGTATTTT. Recombination connected TRBV24-1 to TRBJ2-3, with a weak D call of TRBD2 (5 bases match). The trim is 5 bases for V and 4 bases for J, with a gap of 9 bases between the germline ends. Based on the germline V gene, the CDR1 and CDR2 sequences are KGHDR and SFDVKD. Reading from cysteine to phenylalanine, the CDR3 counts 13 amino acids. The entry retains the CDR3 DNA only, 39 bases that are in frame from base 1.